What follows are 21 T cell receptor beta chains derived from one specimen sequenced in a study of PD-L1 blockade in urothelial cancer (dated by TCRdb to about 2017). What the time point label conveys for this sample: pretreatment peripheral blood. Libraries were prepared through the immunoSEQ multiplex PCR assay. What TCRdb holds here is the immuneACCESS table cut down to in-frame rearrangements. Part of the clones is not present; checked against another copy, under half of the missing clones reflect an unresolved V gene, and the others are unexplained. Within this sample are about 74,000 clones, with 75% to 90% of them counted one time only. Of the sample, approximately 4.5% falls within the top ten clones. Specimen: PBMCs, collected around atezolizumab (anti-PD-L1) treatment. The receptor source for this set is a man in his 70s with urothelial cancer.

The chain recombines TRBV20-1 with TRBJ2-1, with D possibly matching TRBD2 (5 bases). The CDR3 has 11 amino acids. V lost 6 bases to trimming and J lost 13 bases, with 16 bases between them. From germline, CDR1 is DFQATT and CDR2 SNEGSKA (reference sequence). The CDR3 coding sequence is TGCAGTGCCACAACTCTAGCCGAACAGTTCTTC. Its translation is CSATTLAEQFF.

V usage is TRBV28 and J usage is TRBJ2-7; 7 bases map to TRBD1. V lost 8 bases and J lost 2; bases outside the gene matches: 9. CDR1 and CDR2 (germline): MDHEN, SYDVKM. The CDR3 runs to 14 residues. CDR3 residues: CASGTGVPPYEQYF. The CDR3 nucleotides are TGTGCCAGCGGTACAGGGGTCCCCCCCTACGAGCAGTACTTC. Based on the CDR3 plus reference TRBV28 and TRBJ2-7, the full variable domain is DVKVTQSSRYLVKRTGEKVFLECVQDMDHENMFWYRQDPGLGLRLIYFSYDVKMKEKGDIPEGYSVSREKKERFSLILESASTNQTSMYLCASGTGVPPYEQYFGPGTRLTVT.

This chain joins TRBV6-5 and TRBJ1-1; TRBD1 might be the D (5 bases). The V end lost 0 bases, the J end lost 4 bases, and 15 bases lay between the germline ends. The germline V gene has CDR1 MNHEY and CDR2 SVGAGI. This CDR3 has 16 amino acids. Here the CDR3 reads CASSYSRWGRGTEAFF. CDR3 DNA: TGTGCCAGCAGTTACTCGAGGTGGGGGAGGGGCACTGAAGCTTTCTTT.

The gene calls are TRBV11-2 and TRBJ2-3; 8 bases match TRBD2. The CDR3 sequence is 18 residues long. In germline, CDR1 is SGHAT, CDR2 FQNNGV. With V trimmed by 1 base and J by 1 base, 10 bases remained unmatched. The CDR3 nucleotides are TGTGCCAGCAGCTTAGTCGGGCCGAGCGGGGGAGGCACAGATACGCAGTATTTT. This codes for CASSLVGPSGGGTDTQYF.

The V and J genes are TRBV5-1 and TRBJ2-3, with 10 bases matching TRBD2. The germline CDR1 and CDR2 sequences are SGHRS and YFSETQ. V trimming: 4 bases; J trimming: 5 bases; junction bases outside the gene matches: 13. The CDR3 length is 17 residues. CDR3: CASSQDSGRALGDTQYF. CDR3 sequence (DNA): TGCGCCAGCAGCCAAGACAGCGGGAGGGCCCTGGGAGATACGCAGTATTTT.

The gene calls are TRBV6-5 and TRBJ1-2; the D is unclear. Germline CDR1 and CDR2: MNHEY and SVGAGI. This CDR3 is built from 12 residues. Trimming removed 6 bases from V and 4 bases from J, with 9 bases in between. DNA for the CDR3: TGTGCCAGCAGGCGACGCGGCTATGGCTACACCTTC. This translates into CASRRRGYGYTF.

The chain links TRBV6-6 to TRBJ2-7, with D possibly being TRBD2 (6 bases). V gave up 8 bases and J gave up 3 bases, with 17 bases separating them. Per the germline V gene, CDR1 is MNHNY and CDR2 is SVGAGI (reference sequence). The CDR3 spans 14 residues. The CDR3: CASDRPGGIYEQYF. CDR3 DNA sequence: TGTGCCAGCGACCGGCCTGGCGGGATCTACGAGCAGTACTTC.

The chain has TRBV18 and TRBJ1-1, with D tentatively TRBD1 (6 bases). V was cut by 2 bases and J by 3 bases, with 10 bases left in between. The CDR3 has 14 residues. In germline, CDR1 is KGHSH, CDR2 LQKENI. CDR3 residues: CASSPGQRHTEAFF. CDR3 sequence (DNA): TGTGCCAGCTCACCAGGACAGCGGCACACTGAAGCTTTCTTT. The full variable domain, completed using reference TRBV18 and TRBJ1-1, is NAGVMQNPRHLVRRRGQEARLRCSPMKGHSHVYWYRQLPEEGLKFMVYLQKENIIDESGMPKERFSAEFPKEGPSILRIQQVVRGDSAAYFCASSPGQRHTEAFFGQGTRLTVV.

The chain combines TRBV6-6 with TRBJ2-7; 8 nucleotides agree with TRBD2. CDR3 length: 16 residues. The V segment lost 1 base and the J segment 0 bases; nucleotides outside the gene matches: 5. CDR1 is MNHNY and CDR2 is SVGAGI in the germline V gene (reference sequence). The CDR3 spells CASSYLPAGASYEQYF. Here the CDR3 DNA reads TGTGCCAGCAGTTACTTACCAGCGGGAGCCTCCTACGAGCAGTACTTC.

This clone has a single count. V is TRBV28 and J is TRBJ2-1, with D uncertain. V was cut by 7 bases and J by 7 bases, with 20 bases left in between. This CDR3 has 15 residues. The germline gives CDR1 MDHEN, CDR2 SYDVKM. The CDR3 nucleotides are TGTGCCAGCACCGCCCGTGCGACGCCCGGGAATGAGCAGTTCTTC. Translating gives CASTARATPGNEQFF.

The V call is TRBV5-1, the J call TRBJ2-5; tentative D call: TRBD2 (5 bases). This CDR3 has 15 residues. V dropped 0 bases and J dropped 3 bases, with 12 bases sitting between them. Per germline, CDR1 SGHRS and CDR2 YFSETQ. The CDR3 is CASSLGTQLEETQYF. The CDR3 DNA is TGCGCCAGCAGCTTGGGGACCCAACTAGAAGAGACCCAGTACTTC.

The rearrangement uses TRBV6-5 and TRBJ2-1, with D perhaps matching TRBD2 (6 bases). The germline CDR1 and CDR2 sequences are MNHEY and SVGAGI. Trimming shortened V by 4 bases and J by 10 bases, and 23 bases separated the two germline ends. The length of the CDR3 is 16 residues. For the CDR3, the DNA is TGTGCCAGCAGTTCGTGGGACTTCGCTGGGCCTGGGGAGCAGTTCTTC. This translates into CASSSWDFAGPGEQFF.

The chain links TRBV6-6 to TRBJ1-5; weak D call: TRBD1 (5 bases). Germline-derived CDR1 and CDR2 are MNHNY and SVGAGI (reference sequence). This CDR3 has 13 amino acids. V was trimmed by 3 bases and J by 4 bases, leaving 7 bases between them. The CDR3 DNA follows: TGTGCCAGCAGTTATGGGGGGAATCAGCCCCAGCATTTT. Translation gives CASSYGGNQPQHF.

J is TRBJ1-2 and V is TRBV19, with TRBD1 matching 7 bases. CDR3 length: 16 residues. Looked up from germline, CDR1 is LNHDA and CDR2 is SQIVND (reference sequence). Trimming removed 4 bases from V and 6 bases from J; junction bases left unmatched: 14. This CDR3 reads CASSTSSDRVVHGYTF. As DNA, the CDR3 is TGTGCCAGTAGTACCAGCTCAGACAGGGTGGTCCATGGCTACACCTTC.

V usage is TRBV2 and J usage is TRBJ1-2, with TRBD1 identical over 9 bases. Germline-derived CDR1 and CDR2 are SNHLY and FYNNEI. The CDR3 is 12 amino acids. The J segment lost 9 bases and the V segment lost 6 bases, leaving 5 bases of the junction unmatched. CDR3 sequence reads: CASRPTGGSYTF. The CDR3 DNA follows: TGTGCCAGCAGGCCCACAGGGGGCAGCTACACCTTC.

CDR3 loop: CASSPTQLTGRGYTF. CDR3 coding DNA: TGTGCCAGCTCACCCACACAATTGACAGGGCGTGGCTACACCTTC. The genes are TRBV18 and TRBJ1-2; 7 nucleotides match TRBD1. Looked up from germline, CDR1 is KGHSH and CDR2 is LQKENI. This CDR3 is 15 amino acids long. The trim removed 3 bases at V and 7 bases at J, leaving 11 bases unmatched.

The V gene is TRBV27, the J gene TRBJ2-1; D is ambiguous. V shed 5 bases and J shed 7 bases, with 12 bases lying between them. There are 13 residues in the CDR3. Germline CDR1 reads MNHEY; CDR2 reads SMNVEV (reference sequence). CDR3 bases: TGTGCCAGCAGTCGGTATTCTAGGAATGAGCAGTTCTTC. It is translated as CASSRYSRNEQFF.

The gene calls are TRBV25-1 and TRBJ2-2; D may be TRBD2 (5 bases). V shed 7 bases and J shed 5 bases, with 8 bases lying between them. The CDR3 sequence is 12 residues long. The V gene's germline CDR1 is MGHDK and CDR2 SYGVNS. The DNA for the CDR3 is TGTGCCAGCACGAGAGGGACCGGGGAGCTGTTTTTT. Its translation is CASTRGTGELFF.

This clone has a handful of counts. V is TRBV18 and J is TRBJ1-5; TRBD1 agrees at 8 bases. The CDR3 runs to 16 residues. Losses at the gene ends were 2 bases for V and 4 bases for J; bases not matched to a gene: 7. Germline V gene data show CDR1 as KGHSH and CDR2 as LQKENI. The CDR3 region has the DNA TGTGCCAGCTCACCAGGACAGGGCAGATTGAATCAGCCCCAGCATTTT. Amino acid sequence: CASSPGQGRLNQPQHF.

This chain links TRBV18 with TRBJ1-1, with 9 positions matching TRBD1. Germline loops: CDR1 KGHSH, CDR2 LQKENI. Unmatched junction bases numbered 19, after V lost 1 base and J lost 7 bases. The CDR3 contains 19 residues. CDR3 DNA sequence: TGTGCCAGCTCACCACGGAATCGTCTCCGGGACAGGGAAGATCGTGAAGCTTTCTTT. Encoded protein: CASSPRNRLRDREDREAFF.

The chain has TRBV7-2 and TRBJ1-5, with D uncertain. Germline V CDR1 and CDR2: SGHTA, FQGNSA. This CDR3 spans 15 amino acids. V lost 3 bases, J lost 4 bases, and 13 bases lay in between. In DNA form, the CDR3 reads TGTGCCAGCAGCTTGGACGGGGTAGAAAATCAGCCCCAGCATTTT. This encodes CASSLDGVENQPQHF.